This entry is about one T cell receptor beta chain. Antigen: not known. The source of the sample is a study of T cell responses to AZD1222 COVID-19 vaccine. Study-level points and caveats: Spike-specific TCRs gained breadth and depth after people received two AZD1222 doses. In a largely white British group with more females than males, clonal diversity was possibly underestimated.

Clones were sequenced by immunoSEQ multiplex PCR, and TCRdb holds only the in-frame ones, with some missing. The table includes about 150,000 clones, about 88% detected once. Trimming took 1 base from V and 4 from J, leaving 5 bases between them. The CDR3 is 13 residues long. Germline loops: CDR1 SGHDN, CDR2 FVKESK. This specimen was peripheral blood, taken on day 0 of AZD1222 vaccination. The TCR comes from an adult in good health. The chain employs TRBV14 and TRBJ1-5, with D hard to call. The CDR3, as DNA: TGTGCCAGCAGCCAAGGATGGAATCAGCCCCAGCATTTT. Its protein product is CASSQGWNQPQHF.